These T cell receptor beta chains were read from a single sample in a study of blood T cells in healthy people across ages. MiXCR, applied by TCRdb to the 5' RACE reads, yields one record per CDR3 protein. The repertoire consists of about 1.4 million distinct CDR3 sequences, with 45% to 70% occurring once and the leading ten covering about 6.3%. The sequenced sample was blood. Every receptor here comes from a man between 18 and 35 years old in good health. Each CDR3 is given with its conserved first and last residue.

cdr3_aa	v_call	j_call
CASSYRRGDTEAFF	TRBV28	TRBJ1-1
CASSWGLAAVGEQFF	TRBV7-2	TRBJ2-1
CSASRGVISGGYTF	TRBV20-1	TRBJ1-2
CASSQGWAGEILQPQHF	TRBV4-1	TRBJ1-5
CASSQTGLKDNEQFF	TRBV5-1	TRBJ2-1
CSARPQGPDTQYF	TRBV20-1	TRBJ2-3
CASSVGASSSYNEQFF	TRBV9	TRBJ2-1
CASSYFDRGPSYEQYF	TRBV6-2/TRBV6-3	TRBJ2-7
CSVEEFRVAGANVLTF	TRBV29-1	TRBJ2-6
CASSWAAGANEQFF	TRBV7-9	TRBJ2-1
CSARWGQGLSYEQYF	TRBV20-1	TRBJ2-7
CASSPTGTYYGYTF	TRBV28	TRBJ1-2
CASDVENTGELFF	TRBV12-3/TRBV12-4	TRBJ2-2
CASSQSIGNTQYF	TRBV4-1	TRBJ2-3
CASNTASGANVLTF	TRBV3-1	TRBJ2-6
CASGQGRQETQYF	TRBV25-1	TRBJ2-5
CASSGGLADVTDTQYF	TRBV10-2	TRBJ2-3
CASKGSGKPLHF	TRBV6-2/TRBV6-3	TRBJ1-6
CASSRILVTGYNQPQHF	TRBV27	TRBJ1-5
CASSPSHLSFYGYTF	TRBV12-3/TRBV12-4	TRBJ1-2
CASSIGASDYNEQFF	TRBV19	TRBJ2-1
CSAQRGLADVLAKNIQYF	TRBV20-1	TRBJ2-4
CSARLNIQYF	TRBV20-1	TRBJ2-4
CASSQTLSNQPQHF	TRBV27	TRBJ1-5
CSVGSGTSYEQYF	TRBV29-1	TRBJ2-7
CASSNGLAGVIYYEQYF	TRBV6-5	TRBJ2-7
CASSGSVSLGNTIYF	TRBV9	TRBJ1-3
CAWSYRTVNTEAFF	TRBV30	TRBJ1-1
CASSETSGGHNEQFF	TRBV6-1	TRBJ2-1
CASSQVGEYQETQYF	TRBV3-1	TRBJ2-5
CASSDSGEKLFF	TRBV10-3	TRBJ1-4
CASSPGQGIAKNIQYF	TRBV7-9	TRBJ2-4
CASSEARNTEAFF	TRBV6-1	TRBJ1-1